The 18 T cell receptor beta chains in this list originate from one sample, sequenced in a study of a mutant IDH1 vaccine in newly diagnosed glioma. No antigen has been identified for these receptors. Repertoires were generated with immunoSEQ multiplex PCR, while TCRdb's copy carries only in-frame clones and drops some. In the table there are over 30,000 clones, about 86% of which are singletons. Time point here: week 47, end of study. The content of each vaccine dose was 300 ug of mutant IDH1 20-mer peptide, and topical imiquimod accompanied it. The specimen comprised PBMCs, sampled from a glioma patient whose treatment included an IDH1 peptide vaccine. The receptors originated from a woman in her twenties or thirties with glioma.

The V call is TRBV6-1, the J call TRBJ1-3; unclear D gene. The V and J ends lost 5 bases and 0 bases respectively, with 11 bases between them. Looked up from germline, CDR1 is MNHNS and CDR2 is SASEGT. The length of the CDR3 is 15 residues. CDR3 DNA sequence: TGTGCCAGCAGTTCCGCCCACAACTCTGGAAACACCATATATTTT. It yields the protein CASSSAHNSGNTIYF.

The chain is built from TRBV27 and TRBJ2-1, with unresolved D. Looked up from germline, CDR1 is MNHEY and CDR2 is SMNVEV (reference sequence). Trimming shortened V by 6 bases and J by 0 bases, and 12 bases separated the two germline ends. The CDR3 runs 15 residues. CDR3 nucleotide sequence: TGTGCCAGCAGCCCTACGGCAGACTCCTACAATGAGCAGTTCTTC. Protein: CASSPTADSYNEQFF.

This clone was found once. V and J are TRBV19 and TRBJ1-5; D is possibly TRBD1 (5 bases). V was pared by 8 bases and J by 4 bases, with 12 bases between. Germline V gives CDR1 LNHDA, CDR2 SQIVND (reference sequence). The CDR3 is 13 residues long. As DNA, the CDR3 is TGTGCCAGTCGGGGCAGAGAGAATCAGCCCCAGCATTTT. This encodes CASRGRENQPQHF.

The CDR3 reads CASSEHPAGTPYEQYF. The DNA of the CDR3 is TGTGCCAGCAGTGAACATCCGGCAGGCACCCCCTACGAGCAGTACTTC. V is TRBV6-1 and J is TRBJ2-7; D not certain. This CDR3 has 16 residues. V gave up 2 bases and J gave up 2 bases, with 16 bases separating them. CDR1 and CDR2 (germline): MNHNS, SASEGT.

The chain links TRBV2 to TRBJ1-1, with TRBD1 matching 9 bases. Germline trimming cut 6 bases from V and 0 bases from J; bases unmatched to any gene: 5. Germline V lookup: CDR1 SNHLY, CDR2 FYNNEI. The CDR3 is 15 amino acids. The CDR3 sequence: CASSGTGTVNTEAFF. CDR3 coding DNA: TGTGCCAGCAGCGGGACAGGGACCGTGAACACTGAAGCTTTCTTT.

J is TRBJ2-2 and V is TRBV25-1, with TRBD2 as a possible D gene (6 bases). The length of the CDR3 is 15 residues. Trimming stripped 4 bases from V and 2 bases from J, with 11 bases between. CDR1 MGHDK and CDR2 SYGVNS come from the germline V gene. Here the CDR3 DNA reads TGTGCCAGCAGTGCGGGACTTTTTAACACCGGGGAGCTGTTTTTT. This sequence encodes CASSAGLFNTGELFF.

The rearrangement joins TRBV6-5 to TRBJ1-1, with no clear D. Deletions cut 5 bases from V and 1 base from J, with 8 bases between. CDR3 length: 13 amino acids. Germline-derived CDR1 and CDR2 are MNHEY and SVGAGI. This CDR3 reads CASSRMQNTEAFF. Written as DNA, the CDR3 is TGTGCCAGCAGTCGGATGCAGAACACTGAAGCTTTCTTT.

The chain couples TRBV5-6 to TRBJ1-1, with 8 bases identical to TRBD1. The CDR3 consists of 14 residues. The V gene's germline CDR1 is SGHDT and CDR2 YYEEEE. Trimming cost V 5 bases and J 2 bases; bases outside gene matches: 5. CDR3 in DNA: TGTGCCAGCAGAAAGGACAGGGTTAACACTGAAGCTTTCTTT. It yields the protein CASRKDRVNTEAFF.

Only one count was recorded for this clone. The chain couples TRBV7-9 to TRBJ1-4; 7 nucleotides match TRBD1. CDR3 length: 16 amino acids. Germline lookup yields CDR1 SEHNR and CDR2 FQNEAQ (reference sequence). V lost 2 bases to trimming and J lost 7 bases; unmatched junction nucleotides: 10. The CDR3 region has the DNA TGTGCCAGCAGCTTAAAATACGGGACAGCGGCTGAAAAACTGTTTTTT. This sequence encodes CASSLKYGTAAEKLFF.

The CDR3 DNA sequence: TGTGCCAGCAGCCAATCGAGGTACTTC. It codes for CASSQSRYF. The chain employs TRBV16 and TRBJ2-7; no definite D call. There are 9 residues in the CDR3. The germline gives CDR1 KGHSY, CDR2 FQNENV. The V and J ends lost 0 bases and 12 bases respectively, with 3 bases between them.

This chain uses TRBV7-7 with TRBJ2-5; 11 bases match TRBD2. The CDR3 is 15 amino acids. Trimming removed 1 base from V and 5 bases from J; junction bases left unmatched: 3. Germline CDR1 SSHAT, CDR2 FNYEAQ (reference sequence). The CDR3 spells CASSLGSGGAETQYF. CDR3 bases: TGTGCCAGCAGCTTAGGTAGCGGGGGGGCCGAGACCCAGTACTTC.

This clone occurred once. V gene TRBV7-9 combines with J gene TRBJ1-5; D gene ambiguous. Germline V gene lookup returns CDR1 SEHNR and CDR2 FQNEAQ (reference sequence). Trimming took 4 bases from V and 7 from J, leaving 5 bases between them. This CDR3 comprises 11 residues. Here the CDR3 DNA reads TGTGCCAGCAGCTCCCCCCAGCCCCAGCATTTT. This translates into CASSSPQPQHF. The complete variable domain, with remaining parts taken from reference TRBV7-9 and TRBJ1-5, reads DTGVSQNPRHKITKRGQNVTFRCDPISEHNRLYWYRQTLGQGPEFLTYFQNEAQLEKSRLLSDRFSAERPKGSFSTLEIQRTEQGDSAMYLCASSSPQPQHFGDGTRLSIL.

The chain uses TRBV7-8 and TRBJ1-2, with D possibly TRBD1 on 5 matching bases. In germline, CDR1 is SGHVS, CDR2 FQNEAQ. V gave up 8 bases and J gave up 6 bases, with 19 bases separating them. The CDR3 length is 14 residues. CDR3 in DNA: TGTGCCAGCTCTAACGCTTACCGGGGGGATGGCTACACCTTC. It is translated as CASSNAYRGDGYTF.

This clone was observed a handful of times. The chain couples TRBV9 to TRBJ1-3, with 7 bases that match TRBD1. The CDR3 covers 15 residues. Germline trimming cut 1 base from V and 4 bases from J; bases unmatched to any gene: 5. The germline gives CDR1 SGDLS, CDR2 YYNGEE. Here the CDR3 DNA reads TGTGCCAGCAGCGTATCGACAGGGTCAGGAAACACCATATATTTT. Translation: CASSVSTGSGNTIYF.

The genes are TRBV29-1 and TRBJ2-7; 9 bases match TRBD2. Germline V gene sequence: CDR1 SQVTM, CDR2 ANQGSEA. This CDR3 has 13 residues. Trimming cost V 5 bases and J 3 bases; bases outside gene matches: 5. The CDR3 here is CSVIAGDIYEQYF. As DNA, the CDR3 is TGCAGCGTTATAGCGGGGGATATCTACGAGCAGTACTTC.

The chain is built from TRBV5-5 and TRBJ1-1; 10 bases match TRBD1. The CDR3 is 14 residues long. The V segment lost 4 bases and the J segment 4 bases; nucleotides outside the gene matches: 4. Germline V lookup: CDR1 SGHKS, CDR2 YYEKEE (reference sequence). The CDR3 nucleotides read TGTGCCAGCAGCGGGCGGACAGGGGGCACTGAAGCTTTCTTT. Its translation: CASSGRTGGTEAFF.

The chain couples TRBV29-1 to TRBJ1-1; TRBD1 aligns across 8 bases. The CDR3 totals 11 residues. Germline V gene lookup returns CDR1 SQVTM and CDR2 ANQGSEA. CDR3 protein: CRADRGTEAFF. DNA for the CDR3: TGCAGAGCCGACAGGGGAACTGAAGCTTTCTTT. Complete variable domain (other parts from reference TRBV29-1 and TRBJ1-1): SAVISQKPSRDICQRGTSLTIQCQVDSQVTMMFWYRQQPGQSLTLIATANQGSEATYESGFVIDKFPISRPNLTFSTLTVSNMSPEDSSIYLCRADRGTEAFFGQGTRLTVV.

The chain is built from TRBV7-5 and TRBJ1-2. TRBV7-5 is a pseudogene segment. The CDR3 covers 12 residues. CDR3 loop: CVRSPGYCGYTF. CDR3 sequence (DNA): TGTGTCAGAAGCCCGGGGTACTGTGGCTACACCTTC.